Listed below are T cell receptor beta chains from one sample, sequenced in a study of blood T cell repertoires in COVID-19. Only in-frame clones appear in the TCRdb table, and some are missing; sequencing was by immunoSEQ multiplex PCR. The table shows around 100,000 clones, with 75% to 90% occurring only once. Material for sequencing was peripheral blood. Receptors originate from a woman aged 40 to 49 with acute or convalescent COVID-19. CDR3s include the opening cysteine and the closing phenylalanine or tryptophan. Fields, in order: V gene, CDR3 protein.

TRBV2 | CAIGQGLNTGELFF
TRBV4-3 | CASSQDRTDSGNTIYF
TRBV16 | CASSPDRTETQYF
TRBV14 | CASSQQSEEEQYF
TRBV25-1 | CASNGGGYGYTF
TRBV30 | CAWSVSIYEQYF
TRBV3-1/TRBV3-2 | CASSQTPRTSGGPHREQYF
TRBV5-1 | CASGPGVYEQYF
TRBV5-6 | CASSLVANEKLFF
TRBV6-1 | CASSERTGVDYGYTF
TRBV19 | CASSSRVGDRGSGANVLTF
TRBV18 | CASSPTGDRKNSPLHF
TRBV6-2/TRBV6-3 | CASSWGTGTETQYF
TRBV2 | CASSDWQGGTNEKLFF
TRBV5-1 | CASSLSNNYGYTF
TRBV15 | CATSRESRVNQPQHF
TRBV5-1 | CASSQVTTNEKLFF
TRBV30 | CAWSRQDNEKLFF
TRBV30 | CAWTGQVNTEAFF
TRBV19 | CASRETGGFSYGYTF
TRBV5-1 | CASSVSGGSNEQFF
TRBV6-6 | CASIPELRINTEAFF
TRBV18 | CASSPSPGYEQYF
TRBV30 | CAWSNRDRGDNQPQHF
TRBV6-5 | CASSYSRGGFDEQFF
TRBV18 | CASSPGQGNTEAFF
TRBV5-1 | CASIAGTGNTGELFF
TRBV30 | CAWSVGGLNQPQHF
TRBV6-2/TRBV6-3 | CASSYSWSQETQYF
TRBV18 | CASRGTSGVHEQFF
TRBV5-1 | CASSKQGADTQYF
TRBV21-1 | CASEQDQTNQPQHF
TRBV2 | CASRAGAQPQHF
TRBV11-3 | CASSFNSYNEQFF
TRBV10-1 | CASERRSKNIQYF
TRBV4-3 | CASSRQTGHYEQYF
TRBV7-9 | CASSGDRDGYTF